This T cell receptor beta chain was profiled in a study of cytomegalovirus exposure and HLA in healthy donors. The study's findings and limits: Among the CMV-associated chains, a few were confirmed in vitro as specific for CMV antigens. Within a later analysis, the majority of CMV-associated TCR beta chains appeared HLA-restricted. Analysis was carried out at a later point, and it linked a missense DCLRE1C variant to TCR beta V- and J-gene trimming.

60 Vbeta and 13 Jbeta primers were used in PCR. Data came from immunoSEQ multiplex PCR; TCRdb stores just in-frame clones and leaves some out. This table holds 95,000 to 150,000 clones, more than 65% found once. As to this clone: Its cognate antigen is unknown.

The CDR3 covers 18 residues. The V gene end was trimmed by 5 bases and the J gene end by 0 bases; junction bases not matched to a gene: 13. The germline V gene has CDR1 MNHEY and CDR2 SMNVEV (reference sequence). The V gene is TRBV27, the J gene TRBJ2-4; 7 positions match TRBD1. The clonotype originates from a young man in good health and CMV-seropositive. Sequenced: PBMCs. The CDR3 DNA reads TGTGCCAGCAGTCACCCCTGGAAGGGGGCGGAAGCCAAAAACATTCAGTACTTC. Translating gives CASSHPWKGAEAKNIQYF.